These 26 T cell receptor beta chains share one sample of origin, sequenced in a study of blood T cell repertoires in COVID-19. Here immunoSEQ multiplex PCR was the method, and the copy in TCRdb shows in-frame clones only, minus some. The sample shows some 310,000 clones, almost 90% of them seen only once. Sequences were obtained from peripheral blood. These receptors all come from a woman between 40 and 55 years old with COVID-19, enrolled during active disease.

J is TRBJ1-1 and V is TRBV18, with TRBD1 as a possible D gene (5 bases). This CDR3 has 15 amino acids. Germline V gene sequence: CDR1 KGHSH, CDR2 LQKENI. V was cut by 4 bases and J by 2 bases, with 14 bases left in between. The CDR3, as DNA: TGTGCCAGCTCACAAGCGGGACGGACAAACACTGAAGCTTTCTTT. Translated, it gives CASSQAGRTNTEAFF.

The chain links TRBV6-2 or TRBV6-3 to TRBJ2-1; D possibly corresponds to TRBD1 (6 bases). This CDR3 is built from 17 residues. V lost 2 bases to trimming and J lost 0 bases, with 14 bases between them. Germline V gene sequence: CDR1 MNHEY, CDR2 SVGEGT. The CDR3 DNA reads TGTGCCAGCAGTTACGGGGGCAAGTCGGGCTCCTACAATGAGCAGTTCTTC. Protein sequence: CASSYGGKSGSYNEQFF.

The chain has TRBV6-6 and TRBJ1-5; 8 positions match TRBD1. This CDR3 comprises 19 residues. Germline trimming cut 5 bases from V and 2 bases from J; bases unmatched to any gene: 17. Germline CDR1 reads MNHNY; CDR2 reads SVGAGI (reference sequence). CDR3 in amino acids: CASSPIDRGLVLGNQPQHF. In DNA, the CDR3 is TGTGCCAGCAGTCCAATCGACAGGGGCTTGGTGTTGGGCAATCAGCCCCAGCATTTT.

The chain couples TRBV5-1 to TRBJ2-1; 8 nucleotides match TRBD2. CDR3 length equals 18 residues. Germline lookup yields CDR1 SGHRS and CDR2 YFSETQ. With 1 base clipped from V and 0 bases from J, the junction kept 9 bases outside the gene matches. As DNA, the CDR3 is TGCGCCAGCAGCTTGAGTTTTAGCGGGATAAGCTCCTACAATGAGCAGTTCTTC. It codes for CASSLSFSGISSYNEQFF.

This clone is a singleton in its sample. The V and J genes are TRBV6-1 and TRBJ1-1; TRBD1 agrees at 10 bases. J lost 7 bases, V lost 4 bases, and 12 bases had no gene match. Germline V gives CDR1 MNHNS, CDR2 SASEGT. This CDR3 has 16 amino acids. Here the CDR3 DNA reads TGTGCCAGCAGTGTCGGGACAGGGGAGGTGGGACTTGAAGCTTTCTTT. This gives the protein CASSVGTGEVGLEAFF.

The chain combines TRBV9 with TRBJ2-7; 8 bases are a match to TRBD2. The germline V gene has CDR1 SGDLS and CDR2 YYNGEE. This CDR3 has 15 residues. J was trimmed by 3 bases and V by 3 bases; bases with no gene match: 8. The CDR3 loop is CASSGALSGSYEQYF. CDR3 bases: TGTGCCAGCAGCGGAGCCCTAAGCGGGAGCTACGAGCAGTACTTC.

The rearrangement links TRBV19 to TRBJ2-1; 7 bases map to TRBD1. After removal of 0 bases from V and 6 bases from J, the junction contained 5 bases not matched to a gene. The CDR3 runs 15 residues. CDR1 and CDR2 from the germline V gene are LNHDA and SQIVND (reference sequence). The CDR3 loop reads CASSIDRGWGNEQFF. DNA of the CDR3: TGTGCCAGTAGTATAGACAGGGGGTGGGGCAATGAGCAGTTCTTC.

V gene TRBV5-1 combines with J gene TRBJ2-7; maybe TRBD1 (5 bases). Trimming removed 7 bases from V and 0 bases from J, with 17 bases in between. The germline V gene has CDR1 SGHRS and CDR2 YFSETQ. CDR3 size: 15 residues. The CDR3 DNA reads TGCGCCAGCCGTACAGGAATAGGTAGCTCCTACGAGCAGTACTTC. It codes for CASRTGIGSSYEQYF.

The chain employs TRBV7-2 and TRBJ1-1; the D gene is possibly TRBD1 (5 bases). This CDR3 is 18 amino acids long. Germline CDR1 SGHTA, CDR2 FQGNSA. Trimming took off 3 bases at V and 4 bases at J, with 24 bases between the two ends. The CDR3, as DNA: TGTGCCAGCAGCTTTAGCCCATGGATGCCGGAGGGGAGCACTGAAGCTTTCTTT. Encoded protein: CASSFSPWMPEGSTEAFF.

The chain links TRBV7-9 to TRBJ2-5; TRBD2 is a possible D gene (5 bases). The CDR3 is 17 amino acids. CDR1 SEHNR and CDR2 FQNEAQ come from the germline V gene (reference sequence). Trimming removed 1 base from V and 1 base from J, with 16 bases in between. The CDR3 coding sequence is TGTGCCAGCAGCTTAGTAATAGGACTGATAGGCCAAGAGACCCAGTACTTC. This gives the protein CASSLVIGLIGQETQYF.

This chain links TRBV7-2 with TRBJ1-5; 9 positions agree with TRBD1. Germline V gene sequence: CDR1 SGHTA, CDR2 FQGNSA. The CDR3 length is 14 residues. Trimming cost V 4 bases and J 5 bases; bases outside gene matches: 3. CDR3 sequence (DNA): TGTGCCAGCAGCTCCCGGACAGGGGATCAGCCCCAGCATTTT. Translated, it gives CASSSRTGDQPQHF.

The sample holds one count of this clone. This chain connects TRBV15 to TRBJ2-4; D is possibly TRBD2 (7 bases). The germline V gene encodes CDR1 LNHNV and CDR2 YYDKDF (reference sequence). The V and J ends lost 2 bases and 7 bases respectively, with 18 bases between them. The CDR3 runs 16 residues. CDR3 nucleotides: TGTGCCACCAGCAGACAAGGGGGGGCCGAAGGGAACATTCAGTACTTC. Protein: CATSRQGGAEGNIQYF.

This clone was counted between two and nine times. The CDR3 region has the DNA TGTGCCAGCAGCTTAGTAAGGCCTCCTAGCGGGCCGACCTACGAGCAGTACTTC. It encodes CASSLVRPPSGPTYEQYF. The chain joins TRBV7-9 to TRBJ2-7; 8 positions agree with TRBD2. Germline V CDR1 and CDR2: SEHNR, FQNEAQ (reference sequence). The CDR3 contains 18 residues. V lost 1 base to trimming and J lost 2 bases; unmatched junction nucleotides: 13.

The rearrangement links TRBV27 to TRBJ2-1, with D perhaps TRBD1 (6 bases). Germline V gives CDR1 MNHEY, CDR2 SMNVEV (reference sequence). CDR3 length: 15 residues. V dropped 5 bases and J dropped 8 bases, with 19 bases sitting between them. CDR3 in amino acids: CASSPLRDNRDEQFF. The CDR3 bases are TGTGCCAGCAGTCCCCTCAGGGACAACAGGGATGAGCAGTTCTTC.

The J gene is TRBJ2-6, the V gene TRBV27, with 9 bases matching TRBD1. V shed 6 bases, J shed 0 bases, and the junction held 9 bases outside the gene matches. The CDR3 is 18 amino acids. Germline V gene sequence: CDR1 MNHEY, CDR2 SMNVEV (reference sequence). CDR3 region: CASRRTGVLPSGANVLTF. The CDR3 nucleotides are TGTGCCAGCAGACGGACAGGGGTCCTACCCTCTGGGGCCAACGTCCTGACTTTC.

The J gene is TRBJ2-1, the V gene TRBV10-3; a possible D gene is TRBD1 (6 bases). Germline-derived CDR1 and CDR2 are ENHRY and SYGVKD. This CDR3 comprises 13 residues. Trimming removed 9 bases at V and 6 bases at J, with 15 bases between. CDR3 nucleotide sequence: TGTGCCATTTGGGACATTGTATCCAATGAGCAGTTCTTC. This codes for CAIWDIVSNEQFF.

V usage is TRBV28 and J usage is TRBJ2-7; D is undetermined. The CDR3 spans 13 residues. Trimming took 1 base from V and 3 from J, leaving 7 bases between them. Germline V CDR1 and CDR2: MDHEN, SYDVKM. The CDR3 DNA is TGTGCCAGCAGTTTATCGGCGGACTACGAGCAGTACTTC. Translation gives CASSLSADYEQYF.

This sequence joins TRBV9 and TRBJ2-1, with TRBD2 matching over 8 bases. CDR3 length: 17 residues. Trimming cost V 3 bases and J 9 bases; bases outside gene matches: 17. Germline V lookup: CDR1 SGDLS, CDR2 YYNGEE. The CDR3 here is CASSASGRRAGAGEQFF. In DNA form, the CDR3 reads TGTGCCAGCAGCGCCTCCGGACGGAGAGCGGGAGCGGGTGAGCAGTTCTTC.

The chain joins TRBV5-1 to TRBJ1-1; D is possibly TRBD1 (6 bases). The V gene's germline CDR1 is SGHRS and CDR2 YFSETQ. The CDR3 runs 14 residues. Trimming pared 1 base from V and 0 bases from J, leaving 7 bases between. The CDR3, as DNA: TGCGCCAGCAGCTTGCAGGGGATGAACACTGAAGCTTTCTTT. Its translation is CASSLQGMNTEAFF.

The CDR3, as DNA: TGTGCCAGCTCACCCCTGGGAGGGGCTAGCAATCAGCCCCAGCATTTT. Residues: CASSPLGGASNQPQHF. The chain recombines TRBV18 with TRBJ1-5, with D perhaps TRBD1 (5 bases). Trimming pared 3 bases from V and 0 bases from J, leaving 12 bases between. The CDR3 covers 16 residues. Germline V gene sequence: CDR1 KGHSH, CDR2 LQKENI.

This clone appeared a few times. This rearrangement joins TRBV18 to TRBJ1-5; D is possibly TRBD1 (6 bases). The germline gives CDR1 KGHSH, CDR2 LQKENI. Trimming left V 3 bases short and J 6 bases short, with 15 bases between. CDR3 length equals 15 residues. The CDR3, as DNA: TGTGCCAGCTCACCCACAGGGAACCGTGCTCAGCCCCAGCATTTT. This sequence encodes CASSPTGNRAQPQHF.

The V call is TRBV28, the J call TRBJ1-5, with 9 bases aligning to TRBD1. Trimming removed 7 bases from V and 3 bases from J; junction bases left unmatched: 7. CDR1 and CDR2 (germline): MDHEN, SYDVKM. The CDR3 length is 15 residues. CDR3 coding DNA: TGTGCCAGCATTCCCGGACAGGGGACCAATCAGCCCCAGCATTTT. It specifies CASIPGQGTNQPQHF.

The chain couples TRBV2 to TRBJ1-1; 10 nucleotides align to TRBD1. V shed 6 bases and J 4 bases; nucleotides not matched to a gene: 5. The length of the CDR3 is 14 residues. CDR1 SNHLY and CDR2 FYNNEI come from the germline V gene. The CDR3 spells CASRGTGVTTEAFF. The CDR3 DNA reads as TGTGCCAGCAGGGGGACAGGGGTGACCACTGAAGCTTTCTTT.

This rearrangement joins TRBV4-3 to TRBJ1-3; 7 bases map to TRBD1. V lost 3 bases to trimming and J lost 3 bases; unmatched junction nucleotides: 5. The CDR3 runs 15 residues. In germline, CDR1 is LGHNA, CDR2 YSLEER. CDR3 nucleotide sequence: TGCGCCAGCAGCCACAGGGACAGCGGTGGAAACACCATATATTTT. It specifies CASSHRDSGGNTIYF.

This sequence joins TRBV9 and TRBJ1-6; the match to TRBD1 covers 7 bases. The V and J ends lost 4 bases and 8 bases, in that order; junction bases with no gene match: 15. The CDR3 loop spans 17 amino acids. Looked up from germline, CDR1 is SGDLS and CDR2 is YYNGEE. In nucleotides, the CDR3 is TGTGCCAGCAGCAGGGCATTACTACAGGGGTCGGATTCACCCCTCCACTTT. Protein product: CASSRALLQGSDSPLHF.

The chain carries TRBV9 and TRBJ2-1, with a tentative D call TRBD1 (6 bases). Between the trimmed V and J ends, which lost 1 base and 6 bases, there was a span of 14 bases. The CDR3 has 15 residues. CDR1 is SGDLS and CDR2 is YYNGEE in the germline V gene. The CDR3 coding sequence is TGTGCCAGCAGCGTAAGTCAGGGGTGGGTCAATGAGCAGTTCTTC. This sequence encodes CASSVSQGWVNEQFF.